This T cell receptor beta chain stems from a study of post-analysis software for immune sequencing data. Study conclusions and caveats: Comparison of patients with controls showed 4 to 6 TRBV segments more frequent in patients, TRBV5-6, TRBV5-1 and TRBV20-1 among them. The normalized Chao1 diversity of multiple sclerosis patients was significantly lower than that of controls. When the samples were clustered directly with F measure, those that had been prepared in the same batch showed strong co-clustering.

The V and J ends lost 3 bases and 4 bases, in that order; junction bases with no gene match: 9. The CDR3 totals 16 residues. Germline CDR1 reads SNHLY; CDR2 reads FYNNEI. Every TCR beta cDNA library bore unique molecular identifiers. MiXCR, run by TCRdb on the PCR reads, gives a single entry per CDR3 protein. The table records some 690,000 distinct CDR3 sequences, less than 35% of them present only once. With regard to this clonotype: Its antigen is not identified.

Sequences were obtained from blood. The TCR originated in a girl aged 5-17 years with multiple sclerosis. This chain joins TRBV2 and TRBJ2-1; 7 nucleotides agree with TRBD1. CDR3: CASSEWGQTPYNEQFF. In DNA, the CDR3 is TGTGCCAGCAGTGAGTGGGGACAGACCCCTTACAATGAGCAGTTCTTC.